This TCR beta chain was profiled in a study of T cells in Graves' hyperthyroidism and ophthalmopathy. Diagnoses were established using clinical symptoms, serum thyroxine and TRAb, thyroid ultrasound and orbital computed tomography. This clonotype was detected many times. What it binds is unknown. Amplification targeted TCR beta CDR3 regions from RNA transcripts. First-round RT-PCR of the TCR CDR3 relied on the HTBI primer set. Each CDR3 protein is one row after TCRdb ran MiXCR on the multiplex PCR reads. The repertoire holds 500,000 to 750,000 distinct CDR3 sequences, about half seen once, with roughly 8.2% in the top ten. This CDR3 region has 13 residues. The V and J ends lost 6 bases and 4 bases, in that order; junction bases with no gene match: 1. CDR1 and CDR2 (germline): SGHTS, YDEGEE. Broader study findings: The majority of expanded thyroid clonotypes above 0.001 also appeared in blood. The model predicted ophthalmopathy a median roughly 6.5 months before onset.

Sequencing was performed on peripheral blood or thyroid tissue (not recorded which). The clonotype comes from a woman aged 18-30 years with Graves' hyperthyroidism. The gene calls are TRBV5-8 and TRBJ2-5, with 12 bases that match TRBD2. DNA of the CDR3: TGTGCCAGCAAGACTAGCGGGAGAGAGACCCAGTACTTC. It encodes CASKTSGRETQYF.